The entry below describes one TCR beta chain. No antigen is known for it. No quality values exist for individual bases; no much larger clone is one base distant. These data belong to a study of blood T cell repertoires in COVID-19 (TCRdb year 2020). For the study in its entirety: The collaborator samples originated in the United States, Italy and Spain and spanned the acute and convalescent phases of COVID-19. The material from the prospective study consisted of cDNA or gDNA derived from T cells, B-cell-depleted T cells, or PBMCs. Subjects who had been exposed to COVID-19, were actively infected with it, or had recovered from it provided the deeply sampled blood TCRbeta repertoires that made up the dataset. The repertoires were released in a freely available public database meant as a resource for research on the immune response to SARS-CoV-2. The samples were drawn from two sources: the first 160 participants of the ongoing ImmuneRACE study, and over 950 subjects contributed by 6 global collaborators. The sample metadata nearly always contained a de-identified subject ID, COVID-19 status, age in years and sex. Where available, HLA class I and class II types were obtained from metadata supplied by the sample provider rather than from assay-based typing.

The CDR3, from cysteine to phenylalanine, totals 14 residues. Only the CDR3 DNA stays, 42 bases, in frame from base 1. CDR1 is given as LGHNA and CDR2 as YNFKEQ, both from the germline V gene. Germline trimming: 7 bases from V, 1 base from J; junction bases outside gene matches: 2. TCRbeta CDR3 regions were amplified from genomic DNA using the immunoSEQ Assay, a bias-controlled multiplex PCR. In the paper's pipeline: The number of nucleated cells in each sample was estimated by amplification of reference gene primers within the assay. To quantify the absolute abundance of each unique TCRbeta CDR3 rearrangement, sequence reads were collapsed and filtered. Productive Simpson clonality was computed per sample as the square root of Simpson's diversity index over productive rearrangements. TCRdb re-hosts the immuneACCESS table, in-frame sequences only. Its copies lack some clones; in the studies checked, an unresolved V gene accounts for under half of them, and the cause for the rest is not known. V, J and clone size are those of that table, while D and trimming were read from the DNA. The sample table lists about 83,000 clones, around 88% of them with a count of one. The top ten clones comprise about 5.3% of the sample.

Whole blood was collected in K2EDTA tubes by collaborating institutions according to the institutions' own protocols. For TCRbeta analysis, collaborators shipped samples in one of three forms: frozen whole blood, isolated PBMCs, or DNA extracted from either of those sample types. Overall study results and their limits: The quantity of clinical and demographic metadata differed by source and by participant and was supplied without curation.

Recombination connected TRBV4-2 to TRBJ2-2; the junction holds 8 bases that match TRBD1. The sample taken for sequencing was peripheral blood. This clonotype was sampled from a man aged 55 to 69 with acute or convalescent COVID-19. The encoded CDR3 is CASTGQGNTGELFF. DNA sequence: TGTGCCAGCACCGGACAGGGGAACACCGGGGAGCTGTTTTTT.